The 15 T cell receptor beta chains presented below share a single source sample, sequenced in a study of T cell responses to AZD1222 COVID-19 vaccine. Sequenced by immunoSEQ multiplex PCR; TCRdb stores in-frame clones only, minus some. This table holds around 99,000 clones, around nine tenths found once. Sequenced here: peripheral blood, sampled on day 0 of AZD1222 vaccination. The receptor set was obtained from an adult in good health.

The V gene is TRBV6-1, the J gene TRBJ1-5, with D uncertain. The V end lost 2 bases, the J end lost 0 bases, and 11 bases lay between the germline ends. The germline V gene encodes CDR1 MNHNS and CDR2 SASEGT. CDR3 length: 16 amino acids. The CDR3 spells CASSEKPAYSNQPQHF. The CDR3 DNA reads TGTGCCAGCAGTGAAAAGCCAGCCTATAGCAATCAGCCCCAGCATTTT.

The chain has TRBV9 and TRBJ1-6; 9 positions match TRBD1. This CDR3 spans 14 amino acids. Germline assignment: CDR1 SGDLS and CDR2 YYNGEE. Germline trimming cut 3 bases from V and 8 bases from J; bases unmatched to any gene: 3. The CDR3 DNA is TGTGCCAGCAGCGCCCGGGACAGGGATTCACCCCTCCACTTT. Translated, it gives CASSARDRDSPLHF.

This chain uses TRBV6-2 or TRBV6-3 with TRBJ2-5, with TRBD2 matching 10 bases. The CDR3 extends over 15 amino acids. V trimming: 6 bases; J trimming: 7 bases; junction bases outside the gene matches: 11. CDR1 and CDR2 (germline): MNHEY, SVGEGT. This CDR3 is CASSTVLAGVGTQYF. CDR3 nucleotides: TGTGCCAGCAGCACCGTTCTAGCGGGAGTTGGGACCCAGTACTTC.

For the CDR3, the DNA is TGTGCCAGCAGTTCATCCCCCGGGGTCGGCACAGATACGCAGTATTTT. Its translation: CASSSSPGVGTDTQYF. V and J are TRBV6-5 and TRBJ2-3, with a possible D match to TRBD2 (5 bases). Trimming shortened V by 4 bases and J by 1 base, and 15 bases separated the two germline ends. The CDR3 runs 16 residues. CDR1 is MNHEY, CDR2 SVGAGI, per germline.

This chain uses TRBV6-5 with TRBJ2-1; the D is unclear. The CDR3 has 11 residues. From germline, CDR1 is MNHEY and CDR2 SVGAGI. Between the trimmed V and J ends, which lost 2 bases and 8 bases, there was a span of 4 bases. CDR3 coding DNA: TGTGCCAGCAGTTACCTGTATGAGCAGTTCTTC. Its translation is CASSYLYEQFF.

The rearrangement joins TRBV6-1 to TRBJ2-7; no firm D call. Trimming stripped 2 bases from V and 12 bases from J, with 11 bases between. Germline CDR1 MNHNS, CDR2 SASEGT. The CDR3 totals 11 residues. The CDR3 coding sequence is TGTGCCAGCAGTGAAATGGGTTCTCTGTACTTC. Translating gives CASSEMGSLYF.

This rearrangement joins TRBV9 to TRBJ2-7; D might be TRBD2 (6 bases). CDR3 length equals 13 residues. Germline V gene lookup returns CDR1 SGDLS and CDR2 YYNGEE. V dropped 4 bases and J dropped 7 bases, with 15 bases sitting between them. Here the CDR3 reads CASSRRELGEQYF. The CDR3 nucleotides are TGTGCCAGCAGCAGACGGGAGCTCGGAGAGCAGTACTTC.

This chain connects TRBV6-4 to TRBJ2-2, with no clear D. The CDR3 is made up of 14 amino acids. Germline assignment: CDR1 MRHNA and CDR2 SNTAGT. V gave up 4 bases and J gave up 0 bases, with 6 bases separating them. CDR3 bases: TGTGCCAGCAGTGGAGAGTCGAACACCGGGGAGCTGTTTTTT. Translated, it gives CASSGESNTGELFF.

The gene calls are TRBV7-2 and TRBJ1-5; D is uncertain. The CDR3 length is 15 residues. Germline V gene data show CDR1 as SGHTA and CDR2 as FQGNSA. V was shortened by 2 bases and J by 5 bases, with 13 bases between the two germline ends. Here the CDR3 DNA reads TGTGCCAGCAGCTTATATTCCAGCGTGGATCAGCCCCAGCATTTT. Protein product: CASSLYSSVDQPQHF.

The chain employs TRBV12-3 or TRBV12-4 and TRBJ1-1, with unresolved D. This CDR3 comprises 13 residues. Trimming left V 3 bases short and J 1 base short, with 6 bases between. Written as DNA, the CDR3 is TGTGCCAGCAGTTTTGGGGAGAACACTGAAGCTTTCTTT. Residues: CASSFGENTEAFF.

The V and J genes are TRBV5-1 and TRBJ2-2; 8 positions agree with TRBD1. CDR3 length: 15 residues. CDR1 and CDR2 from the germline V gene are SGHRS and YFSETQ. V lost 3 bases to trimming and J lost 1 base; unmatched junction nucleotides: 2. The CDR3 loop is CASSSGTGNTGELFF. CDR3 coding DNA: TGCGCCAGCAGCTCCGGGACAGGGAACACCGGGGAGCTGTTTTTT.

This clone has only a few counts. The CDR3, as DNA: TGTGCCAGCAGCTTAGGAAAAGAGACCCAGTACTTC. This gives the protein CASSLGKETQYF. The V gene is TRBV11-1, the J gene TRBJ2-5, with unresolved D. This CDR3 comprises 12 residues. V was shortened by 1 base and J by 3 bases, with 3 bases between the two germline ends. Germline CDR1 is SGHAT and CDR2 is FQDESV (reference sequence).

The chain's CDR3 is CSVVFAGTGKNTPYYNEQFF. DNA of the CDR3: TGCAGCGTCGTTTTCGCTGGGACAGGAAAAAATACGCCCTACTACAATGAGCAGTTCTTC. The chain couples TRBV29-1 to TRBJ2-1; 8 bases map to TRBD1. Germline V gene data show CDR1 as SQVTM and CDR2 as ANQGSEA. Trimming at V came to 6 bases and at J to 3 bases, leaving 25 bases not matched to a gene. The CDR3 spans 20 residues.

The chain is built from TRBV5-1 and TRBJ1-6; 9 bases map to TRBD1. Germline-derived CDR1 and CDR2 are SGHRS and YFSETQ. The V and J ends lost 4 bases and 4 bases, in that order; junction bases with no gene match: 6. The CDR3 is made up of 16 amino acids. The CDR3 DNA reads TGCGCCAGCAGCCCCGGACAGGGGATGTATAATTCACCCCTCCACTTT. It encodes CASSPGQGMYNSPLHF.

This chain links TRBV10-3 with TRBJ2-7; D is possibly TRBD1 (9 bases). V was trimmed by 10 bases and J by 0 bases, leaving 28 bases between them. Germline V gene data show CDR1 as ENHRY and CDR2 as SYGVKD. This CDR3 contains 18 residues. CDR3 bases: TGTGCCACTATCAGGGGACAGGGAGGGACTAGGAGCTCCTACGAGCAGTACTTC. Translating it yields CATIRGQGGTRSSYEQYF.